Below are 15 T cell receptor beta chains sequenced from a single sample in a study of cytomegalovirus exposure and HLA in healthy donors. In the PCR, 60 Vbeta and 13 Jbeta primers were used. Measured with immunoSEQ multiplex PCR; TCRdb has only the in-frame clones, and not every one. Of almost 200,000 clones listed, 70% to 80% are singletons. Material: PBMCs. Receptor source: a man between 25 and 39 years old in good health and CMV-seronegative.

The rearrangement links TRBV4-1 to TRBJ1-2, with D possibly TRBD1 on 6 matching bases. The CDR3 has 14 amino acids. From germline, CDR1 is MGHRA and CDR2 YSYEKL. V dropped 1 base and J dropped 2 bases, with 8 bases sitting between them. CDR3 nucleotide sequence: TGCGCCAGCAGCCAAGTAGGGGGAAACTATGGCTACACCTTC. Protein: CASSQVGGNYGYTF.

V usage is TRBV28 and J usage is TRBJ2-7, with 9 bases aligning to TRBD1. The CDR3 length is 17 residues. The germline V gene has CDR1 MDHEN and CDR2 SYDVKM. Trimming took 3 bases from V and 2 from J; bases not matched to a gene: 11. In nucleotides, the CDR3 is TGTGCCAGCAGTTTGTCGACCCCGGGACAGGGACCCTACGAGCAGTACTTC. Translated, it gives CASSLSTPGQGPYEQYF.

The V gene is TRBV9, the J gene TRBJ2-1; 9 positions agree with TRBD2. After removal of 0 bases from V and 7 bases from J, the junction contained 8 bases not matched to a gene. The CDR3 runs 16 residues. Germline values: CDR1 SGDLS, CDR2 YYNGEE. DNA for the CDR3: TGTGCCAGCAGCGTAGGCGTAGCGGGAGCGCGAAATGAGCAGTTCTTC. Protein: CASSVGVAGARNEQFF.

Comment on this clone: Other DNA sequences in this sample translate to the same CDR3. The chain has TRBV2 and TRBJ2-7; 11 bases agree with TRBD2. This CDR3 spans 14 amino acids. Germline trimming cut 7 bases from V and 2 bases from J; bases unmatched to any gene: 4. Germline V gene lookup returns CDR1 SNHLY and CDR2 FYNNEI. This CDR3 reads CASKGTSGTYEQYF. The CDR3 DNA follows: TGTGCCAGCAAAGGGACTAGCGGAACCTACGAGCAGTACTTC. The full variable domain, in which reference TRBV2 and TRBJ2-7 provide the parts outside the CDR3, is EPEVTQTPSHQVTQMGQEVILRCVPISNHLYFYWYRQILGQKVEFLVSFYNNEISEKSEIFDDQFSVERPDGSNFTLKIRSTKLEDSAMYFCASKGTSGTYEQYFGPGTRLTVT.

The chain uses TRBV30 and TRBJ2-7; TRBD1 aligns across 7 bases. CDR1 and CDR2 (germline): GTSNPN, SVGIG (reference sequence). The CDR3 spans 12 residues. The J segment lost 1 base and the V segment lost 7 bases, leaving 4 bases of the junction unmatched. CDR3 bases: TGTGCCTTTAGGGGACAGTCCTACGAGCAGTACTTC. Translated, it gives CAFRGQSYEQYF. Full variable domain (remainder filled in from reference TRBV30 and TRBJ2-7): SQTIHQWPATLVQPVGSPLSLECTVEGTSNPNLYWYRQAAGRGLQLLFYSVGIGQISSEVPQNLSASRPQDRQFILSSKKLLLSDSGFYLCAFRGQSYEQYFGPGTRLTVT.

A few counts support this clone. CDR3 sequence: CASSLDRGLPLYQETQYF. CDR3 in DNA: TGTGCCAGCAGTTTAGACAGGGGGCTTCCCCTCTACCAAGAGACCCAGTACTTC. The J gene is TRBJ2-5, the V gene TRBV28; 10 bases match TRBD1. Losses at the gene ends were 2 bases for V and 0 bases for J; bases not matched to a gene: 9. The CDR3 runs 18 residues. Germline-derived CDR1 and CDR2 are MDHEN and SYDVKM.

J is TRBJ1-2 and V is TRBV5-1, with D maybe TRBD1 (6 bases). Trimming removed 4 bases at V and 8 bases at J, with 12 bases between. This CDR3 contains 12 residues. In germline, CDR1 is SGHRS, CDR2 YFSETQ. The CDR3 loop is CASSDGQTGYTF. CDR3 DNA: TGCGCCAGCAGCGATGGACAGACCGGCTACACCTTC. Full variable domain (remainder filled in from reference TRBV5-1 and TRBJ1-2): KAGVTQTPRYLIKTRGQQVTLSCSPISGHRSVSWYQQTPGQGLQFLFEYFSETQRNKGNFPGRFSGRQFSNSRSEMNVSTLELGDSALYLCASSDGQTGYTFGSGTRLTVV.

There are a few counts of this clone. CDR3 residues: CASSGQGAKETQYF. The CDR3 region has the DNA TGCGCCAGCAGCGGGCAGGGTGCCAAAGAGACCCAGTACTTC. The chain links TRBV5-1 to TRBJ2-5; TRBD1 might be the D (5 bases). Germline V gene sequence: CDR1 SGHRS, CDR2 YFSETQ. CDR3 size: 14 residues. V lost 4 bases and J lost 3, with 13 bases in between.

This chain joins TRBV10-1 and TRBJ2-2; D is uncertain. The V end lost 0 bases, the J end lost 0 bases, and 8 bases lay between the germline ends. Germline V lookup: CDR1 WNHNN, CDR2 SYGVQD (reference sequence). The CDR3 has 16 residues. The CDR3: CASSESVGANTGELFF. In DNA form, the CDR3 reads TGCGCCAGCAGTGAGTCCGTAGGAGCGAACACCGGGGAGCTGTTTTTT.

The rearrangement uses TRBV19 and TRBJ2-3, with TRBD2 identical over 7 bases. Trimming cost V 3 bases and J 6 bases; bases outside gene matches: 18. The germline V gene has CDR1 LNHDA and CDR2 SQIVND (reference sequence). CDR3 length equals 18 residues. DNA of the CDR3: TGTGCCAGTAGTATGGCGAAGTCCGGGACTAACACGAGGGATACGCAGTATTTT. Translation gives CASSMAKSGTNTRDTQYF.

The chain uses TRBV29-1 and TRBJ2-7, with 10 bases fitting TRBD1. This CDR3 comprises 15 residues. J was trimmed by 2 bases and V by 5 bases; bases with no gene match: 9. CDR1 and CDR2 (germline): SQVTM, ANQGSEA. In nucleotides, the CDR3 is TGCAGCGTTTCCCCCGGGACAGGGGCGGCCTACGAGCAGTACTTC. Translated, it gives CSVSPGTGAAYEQYF.

The CDR3 is CASSQDIGQGSNEQFF. The CDR3 nucleotides are TGCGCCAGCAGCCAAGATATCGGACAGGGAAGCAATGAGCAGTTCTTC. V usage is TRBV4-1 and J usage is TRBJ2-1, with TRBD1 matching 8 bases. Germline V gene data show CDR1 as MGHRA and CDR2 as YSYEKL. With 0 bases clipped from V and 6 bases from J, the junction kept 7 bases outside the gene matches. This CDR3 has 16 residues.

This sequence joins TRBV28 and TRBJ2-7, with D unclear. V shed 6 bases and J shed 3 bases, with 12 bases lying between them. In germline, CDR1 is MDHEN, CDR2 SYDVKM. This CDR3 region has 13 residues. The chain's CDR3 is CASRQYRVYEQYF. Here the CDR3 DNA reads TGTGCCAGCAGGCAATACAGAGTCTACGAGCAGTACTTC.

V gene TRBV5-4 combines with J gene TRBJ2-2, with 7 bases that match TRBD2. In germline, CDR1 is SGHNT, CDR2 YYREEE (reference sequence). This CDR3 is built from 15 residues. Losses at the gene ends were 4 bases for V and 3 bases for J; bases not matched to a gene: 6. CDR3 bases: TGTGCCAGCAGCCTAGGGACTACTTACACCGGGGAGCTGTTTTTT. Translating gives CASSLGTTYTGELFF. The variable domain in full, completed from reference TRBV5-4 and TRBJ2-2, reads ETGVTQSPTHLIKTRGQQVTLRCSSQSGHNTVSWYQQALGQGPQFIFQYYREEENGRGNFPPRFSGLQFPNYSSELNVNALELDDSALYLCASSLGTTYTGELFFGEGSRLTVL.

V usage is TRBV6-4 and J usage is TRBJ2-7; D ambiguous. The CDR3 runs to 10 residues. Germline V gives CDR1 MRHNA, CDR2 SNTAGT. Deletions cut 7 bases from V and 4 bases from J, with 5 bases between. CDR3 sequence: CASTEYEQYF. The CDR3 coding sequence is TGTGCCAGCACAGAATACGAGCAGTACTTC.